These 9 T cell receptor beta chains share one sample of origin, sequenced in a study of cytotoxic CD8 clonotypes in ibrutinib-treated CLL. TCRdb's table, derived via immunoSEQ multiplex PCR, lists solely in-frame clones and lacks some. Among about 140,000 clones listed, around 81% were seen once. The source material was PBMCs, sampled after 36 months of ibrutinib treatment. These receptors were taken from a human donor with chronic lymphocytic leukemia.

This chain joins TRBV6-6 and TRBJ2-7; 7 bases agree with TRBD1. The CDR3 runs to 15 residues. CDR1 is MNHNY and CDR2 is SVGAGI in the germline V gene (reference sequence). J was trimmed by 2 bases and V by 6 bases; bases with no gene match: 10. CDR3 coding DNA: TGTGCCAGCAGAAAGGGACAGCGTCATACCTACGAGCAGTACTTC. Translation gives CASRKGQRHTYEQYF.

CDR3 amino acids: CASSRDGNYGYTF. CDR3 nucleotides: TGTGCCAGCTCACGGGACGGCAACTATGGCTACACCTTC. The chain recombines TRBV18 with TRBJ1-2, with TRBD1 as a possible D gene (5 bases). V lost 4 bases and J 2 bases, leaving 8 bases between the germline ends. The CDR3 loop spans 13 amino acids. CDR1 KGHSH and CDR2 LQKENI come from the germline V gene.

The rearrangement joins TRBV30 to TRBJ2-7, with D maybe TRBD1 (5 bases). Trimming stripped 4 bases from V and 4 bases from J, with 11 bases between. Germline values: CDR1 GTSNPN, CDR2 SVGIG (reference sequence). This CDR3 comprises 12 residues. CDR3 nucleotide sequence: TGTGCCTGGAAAGGACAATCATACGAGCAGTACTTC. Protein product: CAWKGQSYEQYF. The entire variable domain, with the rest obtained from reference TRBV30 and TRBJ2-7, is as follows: SQTIHQWPATLVQPVGSPLSLECTVEGTSNPNLYWYRQAAGRGLQLLFYSVGIGQISSEVPQNLSASRPQDRQFILSSKKLLLSDSGFYLCAWKGQSYEQYFGPGTRLTVT.

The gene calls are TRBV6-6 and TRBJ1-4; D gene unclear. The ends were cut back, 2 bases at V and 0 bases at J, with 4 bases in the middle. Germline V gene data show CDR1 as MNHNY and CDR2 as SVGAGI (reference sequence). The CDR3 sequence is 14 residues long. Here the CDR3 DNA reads TGTGCCAGCAGTTACATCGCAACTAATGAAAAACTGTTTTTT. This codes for CASSYIATNEKLFF.

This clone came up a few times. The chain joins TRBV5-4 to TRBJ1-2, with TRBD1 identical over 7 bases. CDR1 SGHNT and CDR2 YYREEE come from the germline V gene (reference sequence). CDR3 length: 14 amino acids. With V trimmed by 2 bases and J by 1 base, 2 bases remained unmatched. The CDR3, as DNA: TGTGCCAGCAGCTTAAGGGGGCGTAACTATGGCTACACCTTC. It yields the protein CASSLRGRNYGYTF.

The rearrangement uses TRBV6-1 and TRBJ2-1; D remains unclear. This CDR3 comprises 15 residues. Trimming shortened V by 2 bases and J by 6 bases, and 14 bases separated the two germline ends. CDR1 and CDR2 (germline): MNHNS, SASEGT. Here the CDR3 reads CASSEYHLAINEQFF. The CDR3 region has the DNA TGTGCCAGCAGTGAATATCATTTAGCTATCAATGAGCAGTTCTTC.

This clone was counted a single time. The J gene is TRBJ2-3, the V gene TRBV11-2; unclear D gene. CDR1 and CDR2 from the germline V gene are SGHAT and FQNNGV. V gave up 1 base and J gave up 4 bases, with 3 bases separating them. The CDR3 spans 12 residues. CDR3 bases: TGTGCCAGCAGCTTAGGGCCAGATACGCAGTATTTT. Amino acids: CASSLGPDTQYF.

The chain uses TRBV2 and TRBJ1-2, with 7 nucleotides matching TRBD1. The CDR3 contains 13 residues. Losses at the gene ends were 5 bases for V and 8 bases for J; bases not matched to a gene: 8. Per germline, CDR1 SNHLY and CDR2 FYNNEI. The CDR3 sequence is CASSPTGVSGYTF. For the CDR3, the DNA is TGTGCCAGCAGTCCTACAGGGGTTTCCGGCTACACCTTC.

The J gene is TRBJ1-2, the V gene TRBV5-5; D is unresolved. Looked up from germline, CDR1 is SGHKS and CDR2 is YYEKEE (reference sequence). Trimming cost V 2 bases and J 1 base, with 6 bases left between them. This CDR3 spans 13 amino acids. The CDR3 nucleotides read TGTGCCAGCAGCTTAGAGGGTAACTATGGCTACACCTTC. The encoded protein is CASSLEGNYGYTF.